This TCR beta chain was observed in a study of PD-1 blockade in mismatch repair-deficient tumors. General observations from the study: Rapid post-treatment expansion, then contraction, generally preceding radiologic response, marked tumor-resident clones.

PCR or immunohistochemistry showed mismatch repair deficiency in every enrolled patient. In regard to this clone: Its antigen is not known.

V lost 5 bases to trimming and J lost 3 bases, with 17 bases between them. The CDR3 covers 16 residues. Germline V lookup: CDR1 MNHEY, CDR2 SMNVEV (reference sequence). Only in-frame clones appear in the TCRdb table, and some are missing; sequencing was by immunoSEQ multiplex PCR. The sample has about 60,000 clones, around 88% seen once. V usage is TRBV27 and J usage is TRBJ1-5; D is ambiguous. Sequences were derived from peripheral blood, sampled 52 weeks after starting pembrolizumab. This receptor was obtained from an adult with mismatch repair-deficient cancer. The CDR3 here is CASSPIGPAVNQPQHF. Written as DNA, the CDR3 is TGTGCCAGCAGTCCTATTGGGCCGGCAGTCAATCAGCCCCAGCATTTT.